This TCR beta chain stems from a study of siplizumab effects on memory and regulatory T cells. Note on this clone: Its antigen is unknown.

With V trimmed by 5 bases and J by 6 bases, 5 bases remained unmatched. CDR3 length equals 13 residues. Germline V gene sequence: CDR1 SEHNR, CDR2 FQNEAQ (reference sequence). Study conclusions and caveats: Naive T cells seemed more diverse than memory cells and seemed major alloresponse contributors. With siplizumab, mappable alloreactive CD4+ clones averaged approximately 70% Treg-derived, versus around 30% in controls.

Roughly 100,000 TCR templates per sample were assayed. Assay used: immunoSEQ multiplex PCR; TCRdb lists only in-frame clones, some missing. The sample records approximately 94,000 clones, around 93% being singletons. The source material was non-Treg CD4+ T cells sorted from blood. The sequence was obtained from a human donor in good health. The chain couples TRBV7-9 to TRBJ1-1; 8 positions agree with TRBD1. CDR3 amino acids: CASSRTGFPEAFF. DNA for the CDR3: TGTGCCAGCAGCCGGACAGGGTTCCCTGAAGCTTTCTTT.